Listed here is a single T cell receptor beta chain. As yet, its antigen is unknown. These data originate in a study of shared clonotypes between healthy human individuals. Study-level findings and limits: Compared with clonotypes that all four donors shared, non-shared clonotypes had lower generation probabilities.

The repertoire was sequenced with immunoSEQ multiplex PCR; TCRdb's copy has only in-frame clones and lacks some. The data show some 1,400,000 clones, approximately 96% seen once. V gave up 0 bases and J gave up 6 bases, with 13 bases separating them. The CDR3 spans 14 residues. Per the germline V gene, CDR1 is SGHRS and CDR2 is YFSETQ. This chain uses TRBV5-1 with TRBJ2-7; D is tentatively TRBD1 or TRBD2 (5 bases each). The origin of this receptor is a man aged 30 to 45 in good health. Sample: naive CD4+ T cells sorted from blood. Indicated subset: CD45RA+ positively selected. The CDR3 DNA is TGCGCCAGCAGCTTGGAGGGGAGAGGCTTCGAGCAGTACTTC. Amino acid sequence: CASSLEGRGFEQYF.